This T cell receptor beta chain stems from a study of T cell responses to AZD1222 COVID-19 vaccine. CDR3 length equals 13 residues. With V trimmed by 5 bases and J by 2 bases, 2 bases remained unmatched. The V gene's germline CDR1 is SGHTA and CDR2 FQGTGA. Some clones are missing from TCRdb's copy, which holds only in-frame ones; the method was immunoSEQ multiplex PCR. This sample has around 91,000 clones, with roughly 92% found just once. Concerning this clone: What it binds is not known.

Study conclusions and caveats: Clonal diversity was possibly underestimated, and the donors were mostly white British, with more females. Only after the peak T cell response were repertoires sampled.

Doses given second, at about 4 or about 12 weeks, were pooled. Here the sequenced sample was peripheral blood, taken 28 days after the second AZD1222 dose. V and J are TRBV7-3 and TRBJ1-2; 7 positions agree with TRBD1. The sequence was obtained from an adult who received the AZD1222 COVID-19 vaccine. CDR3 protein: CASSPDRNYGYTF. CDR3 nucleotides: TGTGCCAGCAGCCCGGACAGGAACTATGGCTACACCTTC. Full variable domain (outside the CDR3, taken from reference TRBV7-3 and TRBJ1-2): GAGVSQTPSNKVTEKGKYVELRCDPISGHTALYWYRQSLGQGPEFLIYFQGTGAADDSGLPNDRFFAVRPEGSVSTLKIQRTERGDSAVYLCASSPDRNYGYTFGSGTRLTVV.